The entry below gives a single TCR beta chain sequence along with its context. This clone has just one count. Its antigen has not been determined. The record has no base qualities; no much larger clone is one base away. Library preparation was by the immunoSEQ multiplex PCR assay. For the multiplex PCR, a mixture combining 60 forward primers for TCR Vbeta segments and 13 reverse primers for TCR Jbeta segments was used. A multiplex PCR assay on genomic DNA amplified the CDR3 region of rearranged TCR beta genes. Amplified TCR beta libraries were sequenced as 87-base-pair reads on the Illumina HiSeq System. In the paper's pipeline: A later analysis tallied around 87 million unique TCR beta chains across the 610 or so repertoires, and some 10 million of those chains were shared by two or more donors. Raw reads were error-corrected and collapsed into unique sequences with a nearest-neighbor algorithm that merged closely related sequences to remove PCR and sequencing errors. To assign V, D and J gene segments, CDR3 sequences were aligned to IMGT reference sequences. For a sequence to be retained, a match of at least six nucleotides was required to both a V gene segment and a J gene segment. Rearrangements were called productive when the CDR3 lacked stop codons and stayed in frame with V and J; all others were non-productive. Following IMGT convention, CDR3 was defined as the stretch from the second conserved V-encoded cysteine to the conserved J-encoded phenylalanine. The earlier analysis of about 530 of the donors excluded any sequence lacking an unambiguous match to a single V gene segment. An earlier analysis of 500 to 700 of the donors classified V segments as functional when productive rearrangements were above 56.7% and as segregating when the standard deviation between donors was above 5%. A statistical classification framework was developed to diagnose cytomegalovirus status using the catalog of TCR beta chain sequences. In a later analysis, V and J genes were assigned by comparing TCR nucleotide sequences against IMGT/GENE-DB human TR gene sequences. A later analysis assigned CDR3 sequences and most-parsimonious VDJ recombination scenarios with the TCRdist pipeline. In a later analysis, every TCR beta chain was defined by the combination of its CDR3 amino acid sequence and its V-gene family, and reads without a unique V-gene family were dropped. A later analysis removed several hundred highly shared, low-generation-probability nucleotide sequences to deal with suspected cross-contamination and a sequencing artifact. For each public chain, a later analysis derived a clonal expansion index from normalized ranks of inferred template counts within each repertoire. Generation probabilities in a later analysis came from a VDJ recombination model fitted to out-of-frame rearrangements, and those results were checked against IGoR. In a later analysis, TCR-TCR, TCR-HLA and TCR-CMV co-occurrence was scored with hypergeometric tests, and a repertoire-size bias correction was applied to TCR pairs. To estimate false discovery rates, a later analysis permuted the HLA or CMV assignments 20 times. A later analysis grouped co-occurring TCRs with DBSCAN, adding TCRdist sequence similarity when clustering within HLA-allele-positive subsets. Repertoires with fewer than 30,000 or more than 120,000 public chains were left out of co-occurrence clustering, as were several repertoires with anomalous nucleotide sharing. Sourced from immuneACCESS, this table was stored by TCRdb with only in-frame sequences that have V and J called. A share of the clones is absent; for the studies checked, an unresolved V gene accounts for under half, and the remainder has no known explanation. From that table come the V and J calls and clone size; the DNA was used to work out D and trimming. The sample includes around 78,000 clones, with over 70% observed a single time. The biggest ten clones account for over 0.95% of the sample.

The data were obtained in a study of cytomegalovirus exposure and HLA in healthy donors (dated by TCRdb to about 2017). About the study as a whole: In an earlier analysis of some 610 of the donors, 276 Gb of sequence data and some 120 million unique TCR beta sequences from 180 million or so T cells were reported. An early release that covered about 600 HLA-typed donors contained 300 to 350 gigabases of sequencing data and roughly 84 million unique TCR sequences. Of the 398 genotyped donors, less than 90% were placed in the genetic ancestry cluster associated with self-reported Caucasian donors. The study aimed to test whether signatures of past pathogen exposure could be identified by cataloging public T cell receptors. The study profiled the T cell repertoires of around 700 subjects by immunosequencing and related them to cytomegalovirus serostatus. In addition to the first cohort of 666 subjects, a separate validation cohort of 120 different subjects was used. To predict cytomegalovirus infection status, the study brought together high-throughput TCR immunosequencing, statistical association of individual TCRs with disease status, and machine learning. To study patterns of TCR occurrence, a later analysis re-analyzed previously published TCR beta repertoires from just over 650 donors and added high-resolution HLA genotyping. The later analysis used no new phenotypic data to find candidate immune exposures, relying instead on TCR beta sequences and their occurrence across donors. An earlier analysis of 500 to 750 of the donors applied high-throughput TCR beta sequencing to assess whether each TCR beta V gene segment acted as functional or pseudogenic. Donor age, sex, ethnicity and CMV serostatus were compiled together with the repertoire data. A later genetic analysis took genome-wide SNP genotypes for about 65% of the 666 donors and used that subset as a discovery cohort. All discovery cohort repertoires had been generated on a single sequencing platform. Class I and class II HLA loci were covered by the typing at four-digit resolution. The number of typed donors differed by locus: about 620-630 for A, B, C, DRB1 and DQB1; approximately 530 for DQA1; 606 for DPA1; and some 430 for DPB1. A few DR-DQ haplotypes were treated as single units for association and clustering because of strong linkage in the cohort. Among about 370 genotyped donors of the cohort, an average of roughly 230,000 unique TCR beta nucleotide sequences was sequenced per donor, of which 15% to 20% were non-productive. Overall results and qualifications from the work: The earlier analysis of some 540 of the donors excluded roughly 16 rarely observed V segments, including chromosome 9 orphons, because counts were too low. A later analysis found that TCR association rates varied across HLA loci, with DRB1 alleles showing the most associated TCRs and HLA-C alleles the fewest. A cluster of highly shared sequence variants was judged likely to be a technical artifact of the sequencing pipeline. The authors suggested that the approach could potentially be generalized to other disease states and immunological phenotypes. The classifier was reported to diagnose cytomegalovirus status with high specificity and sensitivity in both the original and validation cohorts. According to a later analysis, parvovirus B19, influenza, CMV and Epstein-Barr virus appeared linked to several top co-occurrence clusters. In a later genetic analysis, a missense DCLRE1C variant was associated with V-gene and J-gene trimming of TCR beta chains, and the association was replicated in an independent cohort. Immune exposure information for the cohort was limited to CMV serostatus. When HLA alleles, especially DR and DQ, strongly co-occurred, attributing TCR associations to individual alleles was difficult. Correlated functional status among segregating V segments might reflect linkage disequilibrium, but an unknown experimental factor could not be ruled out. A further reported finding was that TCR beta sequences accurately predicted the HLA-A and HLA-B alleles for most subjects in the first cohort. The presence/absence analyses assumed that sequencing depth was roughly uniform across donors, and that assumption may not be true. Broadly in line with IMGT annotations, most TCR beta V segments showed up in productive rearrangements about 87% or about 30% of the time in an earlier analysis of roughly 590 of the donors. HLA typing was unavailable for some donors at each locus, so association tests used only the typed subset. Specific HLA alleles were associated with more than 15,000 TCR beta sequences at a false discovery rate of 0.05 in a later analysis. While some public TCRs were present in many individuals, most TCR sequences turned up only very rarely across donors. In a later genetic analysis, fewer N-insertions in productive TCRs were reported among donors in an Asian-associated ancestry cluster than the roughly 640-donor mean. A later analysis found that HLA-associated TCR beta chains were more clonally expanded and had lower generation probabilities than equally common non-associated chains. A later analysis found that most CMV-associated TCR beta chains appeared HLA-restricted, with HLA associations seemingly driven largely by CMV exposure. The study gave a list of over 150 TCR beta chains associated with cytomegalovirus. A few of the identified cytomegalovirus-associated TCR beta chains were confirmed in vitro to be specific for cytomegalovirus antigens. Some IMGT-functional V segments, including TRBV6-2 and TRBV6-3, could not be distinguished by the 87-base-pair reads and were therefore excluded. In this cohort, only TCR beta chains were sequenced, and detectable features were limited by the absence of alpha or paired-chain data.

The cohort comprised some 680 healthy bone marrow donors. At the time of sampling, all cohort members were nominally healthy, though unrecorded immune exposures were likely present. The donor tested CMV seronegative and was one of the 352 seronegative cohort members. Every donor gave a peripheral blood sample, and the peripheral blood mononuclear cells from that sample were used for TCR beta sequencing. Genomic DNA was extracted from the blood cell samples with the Qiagen DNeasy Blood Extraction Kit. V is cut by 2 bases and J by 6 bases, and the space between the germline ends is 14 bases. The CDR3 numbers 14 residues from cysteine through phenylalanine. Only the CDR3 part of the read is kept: 42 bases, read in frame from the first base. For CDR1 and CDR2, the germline V gene lists LGHNA and YSLEER.

This sequence was found in a male donor in good health and CMV-seronegative. The chain was built from TRBV4-3 and TRBJ2-7, with an unclear D gene assignment. Material: PBMCs. The nucleotide sequence is given as TGCGCCAGCAGCCAAACGTTTTCCACGGGCGAGCAGTACTTC. This yields the protein CASSQTFSTGEQYF.